This record covers a single T cell receptor beta chain. Its specificity is unknown. This entry is derived from a study of cytomegalovirus exposure and HLA in healthy donors. Across the whole study: Previous work identified roughly 120 million unique TCR beta sequences from about 179 million T cells.

Amplification used 60 Vbeta primers and 13 Jbeta primers. Clones were read by immunoSEQ multiplex PCR, and TCRdb kept only the in-frame ones, dropping some. Here the sample spans about 110,000 clones, 15% being singletons. Germline CDR1 and CDR2: KGHSH and LQKENI. CDR3 length equals 16 residues. Trimming cost V 3 bases and J 4 bases; bases outside gene matches: 5. Study-wide results and limits: A later analysis linked 15,000 to 20,000 TCR beta sequences to HLA alleles at 0.05 false discovery rate. Presence/absence analysis assumed near-uniform sequencing depth across donors.

The gene calls are TRBV18 and TRBJ2-6, with 8 bases that match TRBD1. The TCR was taken from a woman aged 18-29 years in good health and CMV-seronegative. Material: PBMCs. The CDR3 region is CASSPRTGLGANVLTF. CDR3 bases: TGTGCCAGCTCACCCCGGACAGGGCTGGGGGCCAACGTCCTGACTTTC. The full variable domain, completed using reference TRBV18 and TRBJ2-6, is NAGVMQNPRHLVRRRGQEARLRCSPMKGHSHVYWYRQLPEEGLKFMVYLQKENIIDESGMPKERFSAEFPKEGPSILRIQQVVRGDSAAYFCASSPRTGLGANVLTFGAGSRLTVL.